Shown below are 27 T cell receptor beta chains from a single sample sequenced in a study of T cells in Graves' hyperthyroidism and ophthalmopathy. Researchers amplified the TCR beta CDR3 regions from RNA transcripts. The primer set for the first-round RT-PCR of the TCR CDR3 was HTBI. TCRdb re-analysed the multiplex PCR reads in MiXCR, keeping a single row per CDR3 protein. The sample lists 700,000 or so distinct CDR3 sequences, about a sixth seen once, with approximately 8% in the top ten. Sequenced material: blood. The receptors shown here come from a man younger than 30 with Graves' hyperthyroidism.

In regard to this clonotype: Without the conserved terminal phenylalanine or tryptophan, this CDR3 likely stems from a read error. This sequence joins TRBV7-9 and TRBJ2-1, with 7 bases fitting TRBD1. Germline V gives CDR1 SEHNR, CDR2 FQNEAQ (reference sequence). J was trimmed by 1 base and V by 4 bases; bases with no gene match: 7. The CDR3 loop spans 16 amino acids. CDR3 coding DNA: TGTGCCAGCAGCTCGACAGGGCAGGAATCCTACAATGAGCAGTTCTCC. Translating it yields CASSSTGQESYNEQFS.

The sample holds many counts of this clonotype. The chain combines TRBV30 with TRBJ2-1, with 8 bases lining up with TRBD2. The germline V gene has CDR1 GTSNPN and CDR2 SVGIG (reference sequence). V trimming: 1 base; J trimming: 2 bases; junction bases outside the gene matches: 1. CDR3 length: 14 amino acids. CDR3 DNA: TGTGCCTGGAGTGCACTAGCGGCCTACAATGAGCAGTTCTTC. Translating it yields CAWSALAAYNEQFF.

Concerning this clonotype itself: This sequence may be a read error, since a much larger clone differs from it by one base. The V and J genes are TRBV19 and TRBJ1-1; a weak D match, TRBD1 (5 bases). The V end lost 7 bases, the J end lost 3 bases, and 15 bases lay between the germline ends. The CDR3 runs to 14 residues. Looked up from germline, CDR1 is LNHDA and CDR2 is SQIVND (reference sequence). The CDR3 reads CASKRGRTDTEAFF. The CDR3, as DNA: TGTGCCAGTAAAAGGGGCAGGACGGACACTGAAGCTTTCTTT.

The genes are TRBV9 and TRBJ1-2, with D perhaps TRBD1 (5 bases). Germline V gene lookup returns CDR1 SGDLS and CDR2 YYNGEE. The V and J ends lost 3 bases and 3 bases respectively, with 15 bases between them. The CDR3 runs 15 residues. The DNA for the CDR3 is TGTGCCAGCAGCGGGACCCCGGGAGGGGACTATGGCTACACCTTC. Amino acids: CASSGTPGGDYGYTF.

At least ten counts were recorded for this clonotype. This chain joins TRBV2 and TRBJ2-7, with D unclear. Germline loops: CDR1 SNHLY, CDR2 FYNNEI. The CDR3 extends over 11 amino acids. V was pared by 1 base and J by 9 bases, with 7 bases between. This CDR3 reads CASSEGLGQYF. In DNA, the CDR3 is TGTGCCAGCAGTGAAGGACTTGGGCAGTACTTC.

This clonotype was recorded a few times. V and J are TRBV29-1 and TRBJ2-1; 11 bases fit TRBD2. Germline V CDR1 and CDR2: SQVTM, ANQGSEA. V gave up 6 bases and J gave up 6 bases; unmatched junction bases: 4. This CDR3 comprises 13 residues. In DNA form, the CDR3 reads TGCAGCGTGGGACTAGCGGAGCTCAATGAGCAGTTCTTC. Amino acids: CSVGLAELNEQFF.

This clonotype was picked up many times. The chain couples TRBV30 to TRBJ2-5; TRBD1 might be the D (8 bases). The CDR3 is 16 residues long. The germline CDR1 and CDR2 sequences are GTSNPN and SVGIG (reference sequence). Trimming cost V 1 base and J 5 bases, with 20 bases left between them. In DNA form, the CDR3 reads TGTGCCTGGAGTGCAGGGGGCTTCTCCGGGGGGGAGACCCAGTACTTC. It specifies CAWSAGGFSGGETQYF. Filled out from reference TRBV30 and TRBJ2-5, the complete variable domain reads SQTIHQWPATLVQPVGSPLSLECTVEGTSNPNLYWYRQAAGRGLQLLFYSVGIGQISSEVPQNLSASRPQDRQFILSSKKLLLSDSGFYLCAWSAGGFSGGETQYFGPGTRLLVL.

This clonotype was detected ten times or more. This CDR3 is CASSPRRTYGYTF. DNA of the CDR3: TGTGCCAGCAGCCCTCGGCGGACCTATGGCTACACCTTC. The genes are TRBV7-9 and TRBJ1-2, with D uncertain. The V and J ends lost 5 bases and 4 bases respectively, with 11 bases between them. Germline V gene lookup returns CDR1 SEHNR and CDR2 FQNEAQ (reference sequence). The CDR3 spans 13 residues.

This clonotype was counted once. The rearrangement uses TRBV25-1 and TRBJ2-1; D unresolved. Trimming removed 4 bases from V and 11 bases from J, with 9 bases in between. The CDR3 extends over 11 amino acids. The germline V gene has CDR1 MGHDK and CDR2 SYGVNS. The CDR3 coding sequence is TGTGCCAGCAGTGGGTACGGCAAGCAGTTCTTC. Translating gives CASSGYGKQFF.

V usage is TRBV10-1 and J usage is TRBJ2-2, with D perhaps TRBD2 (7 bases). CDR1 WNHNN and CDR2 SYGVQD come from the germline V gene (reference sequence). The length of the CDR3 is 19 residues. V was clipped by 2 bases and J by 3 bases, with 22 bases between them. The CDR3 DNA reads as TGCGCCAGCAGTGAGGACCGTTCGAGGGGGGGAAAGGACACCGGGGAGCTGTTTTTT. Protein product: CASSEDRSRGGKDTGELFF.

This rearrangement joins TRBV7-8 to TRBJ2-1; 8 bases fit TRBD2. The CDR3 extends over 17 amino acids. Germline assignment: CDR1 SGHVS and CDR2 FQNEAQ. The ends lost 1 base at V and 9 bases at J; junction bases unmatched: 14. This chain's CDR3 is CASSLGTGGASRGEQFF. CDR3 DNA sequence: TGTGCCAGCAGCTTAGGAACGGGGGGGGCATCGAGAGGTGAGCAGTTCTTC.

Many counts were recorded for this clonotype. The V and J genes are TRBV12-3 or TRBV12-4 and TRBJ1-5, with a tentative D call TRBD1 (5 bases). The V end was cut by 7 bases, the J end by 3 bases, with 13 bases between. The CDR3 totals 14 residues. CDR3 coding DNA: TGTGCCAGCACCATTGCGGGGGACAATCAGCCCCAGCATTTT. It translates to CASTIAGDNQPQHF.

Concerning this clonotype itself: A junction boundary mismatches the germline segment, possibly from a read error. V is TRBV30 and J is TRBJ1-4, with D hard to call. Germline values: CDR1 GTSNPN, CDR2 SVGIG (reference sequence). This CDR3 region has 14 residues. CDR3 sequence (DNA): TGTGCCTGGAGTTCTGACGCAACTAGTGAAAAACTGTTTTTT. It codes for CAWSSDATSEKLFF.

This clonotype was seen only a few times. The chain combines TRBV28 with TRBJ2-5; maybe TRBD1 (6 bases). V was pared by 5 bases and J by 7 bases, with 17 bases between. Germline CDR1 and CDR2: MDHEN and SYDVKM. The length of the CDR3 is 14 residues. The CDR3 protein is CASSPRDTPGTQYF. The CDR3, as DNA: TGTGCCAGCAGTCCCCGGGACACCCCGGGGACCCAGTACTTC.

V usage is TRBV4-3 and J usage is TRBJ2-3, with D uncertain. Trimming cost V 4 bases and J 2 bases, with 7 bases left between them. Germline V gene data show CDR1 as LGHNA and CDR2 as YSLEER. The CDR3 spans 13 residues. In DNA form, the CDR3 reads TGCGCCAGCAGCCGGATCACCACAGATACGCAGTATTTT. This translates into CASSRITTDTQYF.

The J gene is TRBJ2-7, the V gene TRBV9, with 10 positions matching TRBD2. J gave up 3 bases and V 3 bases, and 9 bases lay outside the gene matches. The V gene's germline CDR1 is SGDLS and CDR2 YYNGEE. This CDR3 has 16 residues. CDR3 loop: CASSEGPSGGNYEQYF. The CDR3 DNA is TGTGCCAGCAGCGAAGGCCCTAGCGGGGGAAACTACGAGCAGTACTTC.

Remarks on this clonotype: Given a much more abundant clone one base away, this may be a read error. The J gene is TRBJ1-1, the V gene TRBV2; no firm D call. With 4 bases removed from V and 6 bases from J, the gap between germline ends came to 27 bases. From germline, CDR1 is SNHLY and CDR2 FYNNEI. The CDR3 extends over 18 amino acids. CDR3 in amino acids: CASSVLQALRGASAEAFF. The DNA for the CDR3 is TGTGCCAGCAGTGTCCTCCAGGCCCTACGAGGAGCGAGCGCTGAAGCTTTCTTT.

This sequence joins TRBV14 and TRBJ2-1; D call uncertain. The CDR3 loop spans 14 amino acids. The germline V gene encodes CDR1 SGHDN and CDR2 FVKESK. V lost 0 bases to trimming and J lost 8 bases, with 11 bases between them. The CDR3 spells CASSQEGLADEQFF. The CDR3 nucleotides read TGTGCCAGCAGCCAAGAAGGGTTAGCTGATGAGCAGTTCTTC.

This sequence joins TRBV9 and TRBJ2-5; 13 positions agree with TRBD2. The J segment lost 2 bases and the V segment lost 5 bases, leaving 3 bases of the junction unmatched. CDR3 length equals 15 residues. Germline-derived CDR1 and CDR2 are SGDLS and YYNGEE. Here the CDR3 reads CASSQGLAGQETQYF. The CDR3 coding sequence is TGTGCCAGCAGTCAGGGACTAGCGGGACAAGAGACCCAGTACTTC.

The chain is built from TRBV20-1 and TRBJ1-3, with D maybe TRBD1 (5 bases). The V end was cut by 0 bases, the J end by 4 bases, with 13 bases between. Germline lookup yields CDR1 DFQATT and CDR2 SNEGSKA (reference sequence). This CDR3 spans 15 amino acids. CDR3 DNA sequence: TGCAGTGCTAGAGATTTTGCAGGGTCAGGAAACACCATATATTTT. Amino acids: CSARDFAGSGNTIYF.

The table lists this clonotype with a count of one. This chain links TRBV6-2 or TRBV6-3 with TRBJ2-6; no firm D call. V dropped 0 bases and J dropped 0 bases, with 6 bases sitting between them. The CDR3 has 16 residues. The germline V gene has CDR1 MNHEY and CDR2 SVGEGT. CDR3 nucleotides: TGTGCCAGCAGTTACTCGGACGGCTCTGGGGCCAACGTCCTGACTTTC. This translates into CASSYSDGSGANVLTF.

The chain recombines TRBV12-3 or TRBV12-4 with TRBJ2-5; D possibly matches TRBD1 or TRBD2 (5 bases each). V was clipped by 5 bases and J by 1 base, with 11 bases between them. The CDR3 loop spans 14 amino acids. The chain's CDR3 is CASSPRGFQETQYF. CDR3 in DNA: TGTGCCAGCAGTCCCCGGGGCTTCCAAGAGACCCAGTACTTC.

This clonotype showed up just a few times. The chain is built from TRBV7-2 and TRBJ1-5, with unresolved D. Trimming cost V 4 bases and J 9 bases, with 13 bases left between them. CDR1 is SGHTA, CDR2 FQGNSA, per germline. The CDR3 covers 13 residues. Here the CDR3 reads CASSSIAQGPQHF. The CDR3, as DNA: TGTGCCAGCAGCTCCATCGCTCAAGGGCCCCAGCATTTT.

This clonotype was picked up many times. For the CDR3, the DNA is TGTGCCAGCTCACCTCGCAGGGGTGATGAAAAACTGTTTTTT. Residues: CASSPRRGDEKLFF. The chain combines TRBV18 with TRBJ1-4; the D gene is possibly TRBD1 (6 bases). The CDR3 consists of 14 residues. Trimming pared 3 bases from V and 6 bases from J, leaving 11 bases between. The germline V gene encodes CDR1 KGHSH and CDR2 LQKENI.

The rearrangement uses TRBV10-3 and TRBJ2-2; no clear D. This CDR3 contains 14 residues. Germline CDR1 ENHRY, CDR2 SYGVKD. The V and J ends lost 4 bases and 1 base respectively, with 7 bases between them. The CDR3 region is CAISGTGNTGELFF. As DNA, the CDR3 is TGTGCCATCAGTGGGACCGGGAACACCGGGGAGCTGTTTTTT.

The V call is TRBV10-3, the J call TRBJ2-7; 7 positions agree with TRBD2. This CDR3 region has 16 residues. V lost 4 bases and J lost 4; bases outside the gene matches: 13. In germline, CDR1 is ENHRY, CDR2 SYGVKD. This CDR3 reads CAISVAWGEGQYEQYF. The CDR3 coding sequence is TGTGCCATCAGTGTAGCCTGGGGGGAGGGCCAGTACGAGCAGTACTTC.

V and J are TRBV6-1 and TRBJ2-2; D is unclear. The CDR3 consists of 15 residues. The V end lost 5 bases, the J end lost 2 bases, and 12 bases lay between the germline ends. The germline V gene encodes CDR1 MNHNS and CDR2 SASEGT. Written as DNA, the CDR3 is TGTGCCAGCAGTTACCGGTCCTTTAACACCGGGGAGCTGTTTTTT. This encodes CASSYRSFNTGELFF.